These 9 T cell receptor beta chains came from one sample sequenced in a study of T cells after yellow fever vaccination. From the 5' RACE reads, TCRdb called clonotypes with MiXCR, one entry per CDR3 protein. The data contain hundreds of thousands of distinct CDR3 sequences, under 20% of them singletons. Sequenced here: PBMCs, sampled before the yellow fever booster vaccination. The receptors derive from a man aged 18 to 29 who received the YFV17D yellow fever vaccine.

This clonotype has more than one count but fewer than ten. The chain uses TRBV12-3 or TRBV12-4 and TRBJ2-5; D is possibly TRBD1 (8 bases). The CDR3 is 17 amino acids. The germline V and J ends were trimmed by 5 bases and 4 bases, with 23 bases remaining between them. CDR3 residues: CASSTTPGGGGRETQYF. The CDR3 region has the DNA TGTGCCAGCAGTACAACTCCAGGGGGCGGGGGTAGAGAGACCCAGTACTTC.

V and J are TRBV7-9 and TRBJ2-5, with 7 bases identical to TRBD2. Losses at the gene ends were 6 bases for V and 2 bases for J; bases not matched to a gene: 0. The CDR3 covers 12 residues. Germline loops: CDR1 SEHNR, CDR2 FQNEAQ (reference sequence). CDR3 nucleotide sequence: TGTGCCAGCAGGCGGGGGCAAGAGACCCAGTACTTC. This gives the protein CASRRGQETQYF.

The J gene is TRBJ1-6, the V gene TRBV7-3, with 7 bases fitting TRBD1. The CDR3 length is 14 residues. Germline CDR1 is SGHTA and CDR2 is FQGTGA. V gave up 2 bases and J gave up 9 bases; unmatched junction bases: 4. DNA for the CDR3: TGTGCCAGCAGCTTAGGAGGGGGCGGTTCACCCCTCCACTTT. As protein: CASSLGGGGSPLHF. Full variable domain (remainder filled in from reference TRBV7-3 and TRBJ1-6): GAGVSQTPSNKVTEKGKYVELRCDPISGHTALYWYRQSLGQGPEFLIYFQGTGAADDSGLPNDRFFAVRPEGSVSTLKIQRTERGDSAVYLCASSLGGGGSPLHFGNGTRLTVT.

This clonotype was seen only a few times. The chain joins TRBV27 to TRBJ1-1; D call uncertain. From germline, CDR1 is MNHEY and CDR2 SMNVEV (reference sequence). Trimming removed 5 bases at V and 3 bases at J, with 16 bases between. This CDR3 is built from 15 residues. The chain's CDR3 is CASSRGSILHTEAFF. As DNA, the CDR3 is TGTGCCAGCAGTCGAGGAAGCATACTGCACACTGAAGCTTTCTTT.

V gene TRBV18 combines with J gene TRBJ1-1; D perhaps matches TRBD1 (6 bases). CDR3 length equals 14 residues. From germline, CDR1 is KGHSH and CDR2 LQKENI. The germline V and J ends were trimmed by 6 bases and 0 bases, with 11 bases remaining between them. CDR3 DNA sequence: TGTGCCAGCTCCGAACAGGGTGTGAACACTGAAGCTTTCTTT. This gives the protein CASSEQGVNTEAFF.

In its sample, this clonotype was seen a few times. J is TRBJ2-2 and V is TRBV20-1, with TRBD2 as a possible D gene (7 bases). Germline-derived CDR1 and CDR2 are DFQATT and SNEGSKA (reference sequence). This CDR3 spans 16 amino acids. Trimming pared 1 base from V and 7 bases from J, leaving 19 bases between. The CDR3 DNA reads as TGCAGTGCTAGAGCCATGCGGGGGCAAGAAGTCGGGGAGCTGTTTTTT. Its translation is CSARAMRGQEVGELFF.

This clonotype was counted between two and nine times. V is TRBV4-2 and J is TRBJ2-7, with D perhaps TRBD1 (5 bases). The CDR3 contains 14 residues. V lost 0 bases and J lost 4, with 10 bases in between. CDR1 is LGHNA and CDR2 is YNFKEQ in the germline V gene. The CDR3 is CASSQELTGYEQYF. The CDR3 coding sequence is TGTGCCAGCAGCCAAGAACTAACAGGTTACGAGCAGTACTTC.

The chain uses TRBV5-6 and TRBJ2-4, with 7 bases that match TRBD2. The germline CDR1 and CDR2 sequences are SGHDT and YYEEEE. CDR3 size: 15 residues. The J segment lost 0 bases and the V segment lost 2 bases, leaving 2 bases of the junction unmatched. CDR3 loop: CASSLAGLAKNIQYF. CDR3 nucleotides: TGTGCCAGCAGCTTAGCGGGGTTAGCCAAAAACATTCAGTACTTC.

The chain joins TRBV27 to TRBJ1-1; D might be TRBD1 (5 bases). The CDR3 loop spans 13 amino acids. Trimming left V 10 bases short and J 3 bases short, with 15 bases between. Germline-derived CDR1 and CDR2 are MNHEY and SMNVEV (reference sequence). This chain's CDR3 is CATNAGGDTEAFF. In DNA form, the CDR3 reads TGTGCCACCAACGCCGGGGGTGACACTGAAGCTTTCTTT.